Listed here are 32 T cell receptor beta chains from one sample, sequenced in a study of blood T cell repertoires in COVID-19. Sequencing was performed with immunoSEQ multiplex PCR; in TCRdb, only in-frame clones are kept and a portion is missing. This sample yields 63,000 or so clones, of which approximately 78% are seen a single time; 9.2% belongs to the top ten. Sequencing was performed on peripheral blood. Receptors were obtained from a human donor in a cohort sampled during active COVID-19.

The chain links TRBV29-1 to TRBJ2-2; a possible D gene is TRBD2 (7 bases). The CDR3 has 15 residues. The germline CDR1 and CDR2 sequences are SQVTM and ANQGSEA. V lost 7 bases and J lost 5, with 20 bases in between. CDR3 region: CSAQPTGRETGELFF. The CDR3, as DNA: TGCAGCGCCCAACCAACAGGGAGGGAAACCGGGGAGCTGTTTTTT.

V and J are TRBV7-3 and TRBJ2-7; TRBD2 agrees at 14 bases. CDR3 size: 16 residues. Germline assignment: CDR1 SGHTA and CDR2 FQGTGA. The J segment lost 5 bases and the V segment lost 3 bases, leaving 6 bases of the junction unmatched. The CDR3 nucleotides are TGTGCCAGCAGCTTGCAGGGACTAGCGGGAGCCAACGAGCAGTACTTC. It yields the protein CASSLQGLAGANEQYF.

The V gene is TRBV13, the J gene TRBJ2-7; tentatively, D is TRBD2 (5 bases). The V gene lost 5 bases and the J gene lost 1 base, with 12 bases spanning the gap. There are 14 residues in the CDR3. Per germline, CDR1 PRHDT and CDR2 FYEKMQ (reference sequence). The CDR3 DNA follows: TGTGCCAGCAGCACCGGACTGGGGTCCTACGAGCAGTACTTC. Amino acid sequence: CASSTGLGSYEQYF.

This chain links TRBV19 with TRBJ2-2, with D perhaps TRBD1 (6 bases). The CDR3 loop spans 14 amino acids. Germline V gene sequence: CDR1 LNHDA, CDR2 SQIVND (reference sequence). Deletions cut 4 bases from V and 7 bases from J, with 13 bases between. CDR3 nucleotide sequence: TGTGCCAGTAGTACAGGGGTGAATAGCGGGGAGCTGTTTTTT. This encodes CASSTGVNSGELFF.

This clone has only one observation. The chain combines TRBV28 with TRBJ2-7; the match to TRBD2 covers 7 bases. CDR3 length: 16 residues. CDR1 is MDHEN and CDR2 is SYDVKM in the germline V gene. Trimming cost V 1 base and J 4 bases; bases outside gene matches: 10. Here the CDR3 reads CASSLFRLAEIYEQYF. As DNA, the CDR3 is TGTGCCAGCAGTTTATTTCGACTAGCCGAAATTTACGAGCAGTACTTC.

V usage is TRBV5-4 and J usage is TRBJ1-1, with 9 bases matching TRBD1. Germline V gene sequence: CDR1 SGHNT, CDR2 YYREEE (reference sequence). The CDR3 has 15 amino acids. With V trimmed by 4 bases and J by 5 bases, 9 bases remained unmatched. The CDR3 loop is CASSLRDRDSTEAFF. The DNA of the CDR3 is TGTGCCAGCAGCCTCCGGGACAGGGACTCAACTGAAGCTTTCTTT.

The CDR3 here is CASSLRRGEYEQYF. CDR3 nucleotide sequence: TGTGCCAGCTCACTTCGGAGGGGAGAATACGAGCAGTACTTC. The chain uses TRBV18 and TRBJ2-7; D possibly corresponds to TRBD2 (6 bases). V was pared by 4 bases and J by 4 bases, with 14 bases between. Germline V lookup: CDR1 KGHSH, CDR2 LQKENI. The CDR3 runs to 14 residues. Together with reference TRBV18 and TRBJ2-7, the CDR3 gives the full variable domain: NAGVMQNPRHLVRRRGQEARLRCSPMKGHSHVYWYRQLPEEGLKFMVYLQKENIIDESGMPKERFSAEFPKEGPSILRIQQVVRGDSAAYFCASSLRRGEYEQYFGPGTRLTVT.

This sequence joins TRBV4-1 and TRBJ2-2, with 11 bases lining up with TRBD2. After removal of 4 bases from V and 5 bases from J, the junction contained 3 bases not matched to a gene. In germline, CDR1 is MGHRA, CDR2 YSYEKL. This CDR3 contains 15 residues. In DNA form, the CDR3 reads TGCGCCAGCAGCCGTAGCGGGAGGGGAACCGGGGAGCTGTTTTTT. Its translation: CASSRSGRGTGELFF.

The chain is built from TRBV5-1 and TRBJ2-1, with 9 nucleotides matching TRBD2. Germline loops: CDR1 SGHRS, CDR2 YFSETQ. This CDR3 has 17 residues. The V gene end was trimmed by 3 bases and the J gene end by 3 bases; junction bases not matched to a gene: 10. The CDR3 here is CASSWGSGSPNYNEQFF. As DNA, the CDR3 is TGCGCCAGCAGCTGGGGTAGCGGGAGCCCCAACTACAATGAGCAGTTCTTC.

V is TRBV19 and J is TRBJ2-1; possibly TRBD2 for D (5 bases). CDR1 and CDR2 from the germline V gene are LNHDA and SQIVND (reference sequence). This CDR3 has 14 amino acids. V was cut by 6 bases and J by 4 bases, with 13 bases left in between. The CDR3 region has the DNA TGTGCCAGTAGCCCCTACGGGGTTTACAATGAGCAGTTCTTC. Encoded protein: CASSPYGVYNEQFF.

J is TRBJ2-3 and V is TRBV30; maybe TRBD2 (6 bases). V gave up 0 bases and J gave up 10 bases, with 14 bases separating them. Germline CDR1 and CDR2: GTSNPN and SVGIG (reference sequence). CDR3 length: 13 amino acids. Here the CDR3 DNA reads TGTGCCTGGAGTGTTGGGGGGAAGCGGTCGCAGTATTTT. This encodes CAWSVGGKRSQYF.

CDR3 sequence reads: CASSGGDRGFGGNTIYF. The CDR3 DNA reads as TGTGCCAGCAGTGGCGGGGACAGGGGATTCGGAGGAAACACCATATATTTT. V and J are TRBV6-1 and TRBJ1-3; 10 nucleotides agree with TRBD1. With 4 bases clipped from V and 4 bases from J, the junction kept 10 bases outside the gene matches. CDR1 is MNHNS and CDR2 is SASEGT in the germline V gene. The CDR3 loop spans 17 amino acids.

This clone showed up just a few times. The CDR3 coding sequence is TGTGCCAGCAGCGTTTACGGACTAGCGGGGGCCCAAGAGACCCAGTACTTC. It translates to CASSVYGLAGAQETQYF. The J gene is TRBJ2-5, the V gene TRBV9; TRBD2 matches 13 bases. There are 17 residues in the CDR3. The germline CDR1 and CDR2 sequences are SGDLS and YYNGEE. The V gene end was trimmed by 2 bases and the J gene end by 1 base; junction bases not matched to a gene: 5.

The rearrangement joins TRBV20-1 to TRBJ2-1, with D perhaps matching TRBD1 (8 bases). The CDR3 consists of 11 residues. V was shortened by 7 bases and J by 9 bases, with 13 bases between the two germline ends. The V gene's germline CDR1 is DFQATT and CDR2 SNEGSKA (reference sequence). CDR3 sequence reads: CSGTGGGEQFF. CDR3 DNA sequence: TGCAGTGGCACAGGGGGGGGTGAGCAGTTCTTC.

The V call is TRBV6-5, the J call TRBJ2-2, with D possibly being TRBD2 (6 bases). This CDR3 comprises 14 residues. The V end lost 10 bases, the J end lost 4 bases, and 16 bases lay between the germline ends. The germline CDR1 and CDR2 sequences are MNHEY and SVGAGI. CDR3 residues: CAISAGIGTGELFF. The CDR3 DNA follows: TGTGCCATTTCTGCGGGGATTGGCACCGGGGAGCTGTTTTTT.

This sequence joins TRBV19 and TRBJ1-1; D gene ambiguous. V gave up 4 bases and J gave up 1 base, with 19 bases separating them. This CDR3 has 17 amino acids. The germline CDR1 and CDR2 sequences are LNHDA and SQIVND (reference sequence). CDR3 region: CASSRSHEGFSNTEAFF. CDR3 DNA sequence: TGTGCCAGTAGTAGATCCCATGAGGGATTCTCGAACACTGAAGCTTTCTTT.

The V call is TRBV20-1, the J call TRBJ2-7, with a possible D match to TRBD1 (5 bases). Germline values: CDR1 DFQATT, CDR2 SNEGSKA (reference sequence). Deletions cut 6 bases from V and 6 bases from J, with 12 bases between. The CDR3 covers 11 residues. Here the CDR3 reads CSADWGLEQYF. CDR3 nucleotide sequence: TGCAGTGCCGACTGGGGCCTCGAGCAGTACTTC.

The V and J genes are TRBV27 and TRBJ1-1; D is ambiguous. The CDR3 spans 15 residues. V lost 3 bases, J lost 1 base, and 12 bases lay in between. Germline V gene data show CDR1 as MNHEY and CDR2 as SMNVEV (reference sequence). The CDR3 here is CASSFSMAPNTEAFF. The CDR3, as DNA: TGTGCCAGCAGTTTCTCGATGGCCCCGAACACTGAAGCTTTCTTT.

V is TRBV7-2 and J is TRBJ2-3, with 8 bases that match TRBD2. This CDR3 has 14 amino acids. J gave up 3 bases and V 5 bases, and 4 bases lay outside the gene matches. Germline-derived CDR1 and CDR2 are SGHTA and FQGNSA. The CDR3 loop reads CASSAVAGTDTQYF. The CDR3 nucleotides are TGTGCCAGCAGCGCTGTAGCGGGGACAGATACGCAGTATTTT.

This chain connects TRBV5-1 to TRBJ1-2; D is perhaps TRBD1 (5 bases). CDR1 is SGHRS, CDR2 YFSETQ, per germline. This CDR3 has 14 residues. Trimming took off 4 bases at V and 2 bases at J, with 12 bases between the two ends. This CDR3 reads CASSPGSVNYGYTF. CDR3 nucleotide sequence: TGCGCCAGCAGCCCAGGGTCAGTGAACTATGGCTACACCTTC. The entire variable domain, with the rest obtained from reference TRBV5-1 and TRBJ1-2, is as follows: KAGVTQTPRYLIKTRGQQVTLSCSPISGHRSVSWYQQTPGQGLQFLFEYFSETQRNKGNFPGRFSGRQFSNSRSEMNVSTLELGDSALYLCASSPGSVNYGYTFGSGTRLTVV.

The V gene is TRBV13, the J gene TRBJ2-7; D remains ambiguous. The length of the CDR3 is 12 residues. Between the trimmed V and J ends, which lost 2 bases and 5 bases, there was a span of 7 bases. Per germline, CDR1 PRHDT and CDR2 FYEKMQ (reference sequence). DNA of the CDR3: TGTGCCAGCAGCTTAATGTCCAACGAGCAGTACTTC. Protein sequence: CASSLMSNEQYF. Full variable domain (rest looked up from reference TRBV13 and TRBJ2-7): AAGVIQSPRHLIKEKRETATLKCYPIPRHDTVYWYQQGPGQDPQFLISFYEKMQSDKGSIPDRFSAQQFSDYHSELNMSSLELGDSALYFCASSLMSNEQYFGPGTRLTVT.

The chain employs TRBV11-2 and TRBJ1-1, with D perhaps matching TRBD1 (5 bases). The V gene lost 3 bases and the J gene lost 0 bases, with 17 bases spanning the gap. CDR3 size: 17 residues. Germline V lookup: CDR1 SGHAT, CDR2 FQNNGV. DNA for the CDR3: TGTGCCAGCAGCTTTACATCTTGGGGCCCCATGAACACTGAAGCTTTCTTT. Amino acids: CASSFTSWGPMNTEAFF.

This chain joins TRBV10-3 and TRBJ1-1, with D possibly being TRBD1 (5 bases). The CDR3 is 15 residues long. Germline V gene lookup returns CDR1 ENHRY and CDR2 SYGVKD. V lost 4 bases to trimming and J lost 3 bases, with 15 bases between them. The CDR3: CAISGAALGDTEAFF. CDR3 bases: TGTGCCATCAGTGGGGCAGCCCTAGGGGACACTGAAGCTTTCTTT.

The chain is built from TRBV15 and TRBJ2-5; the D is unclear. With 0 bases removed from V and 6 bases from J, the gap between germline ends came to 2 bases. The CDR3 loop spans 11 amino acids. Germline CDR1 and CDR2: LNHNV and YYDKDF (reference sequence). The CDR3 sequence: CATSRDKTQYF. Here the CDR3 DNA reads TGTGCCACCAGCAGAGATAAGACCCAGTACTTC.

This clone appeared a few times. The J gene is TRBJ1-4, the V gene TRBV27, with D maybe TRBD1 (5 bases). Germline CDR1 MNHEY, CDR2 SMNVEV (reference sequence). V dropped 2 bases and J dropped 7 bases, with 17 bases sitting between them. The CDR3 has 16 residues. For the CDR3, the DNA is TGTGCCAGCAGTTTAAGGTACACCCCGGGGGGTGAAAAACTGTTTTTT. Translated, it gives CASSLRYTPGGEKLFF.

The chain carries TRBV30 and TRBJ1-2, with TRBD1 matching over 8 bases. Germline CDR1 GTSNPN, CDR2 SVGIG (reference sequence). V lost 2 bases to trimming and J lost 1 base; unmatched junction nucleotides: 9. The length of the CDR3 is 16 residues. The CDR3 bases are TGTGCCTGGAGTAAGACCGGGACAGGACATAACTATGGCTACACCTTC. Residues: CAWSKTGTGHNYGYTF.

The V call is TRBV29-1, the J call TRBJ1-1; D is ambiguous. Trimming cost V 4 bases and J 6 bases, with 12 bases left between them. This CDR3 contains 12 residues. CDR1 is SQVTM, CDR2 ANQGSEA, per germline. The CDR3 DNA follows: TGCAGCGTTGGAGGAAATGAGGCTGAAGCTTTCTTT. It translates to CSVGGNEAEAFF.

This rearrangement joins TRBV6-5 to TRBJ2-1, with 13 bases that match TRBD2. CDR3 length: 15 residues. Germline V lookup: CDR1 MNHEY, CDR2 SVGAGI. The V segment lost 6 bases and the J segment 5 bases; nucleotides outside the gene matches: 4. CDR3 amino acids: CASRRGLAGDNEQFF. The DNA of the CDR3 is TGTGCCAGCAGACGTGGACTAGCGGGAGACAATGAGCAGTTCTTC.

This clone was recorded once. The chain joins TRBV12-5 to TRBJ1-1, with 9 bases that match TRBD1. The CDR3 consists of 11 residues. The junction had 2 bases not matched to a gene; V was cut back by 4 bases and J by 11 bases. Germline CDR1 LGHNT, CDR2 FRNRAP. CDR3 sequence (DNA): TGTGCTAGTGGTTCCGGGACAGGGGCTTTCTTT. It encodes CASGSGTGAFF.

This clone showed up just a few times. The chain couples TRBV2 to TRBJ1-1; maybe TRBD1 (6 bases). There are 17 residues in the CDR3. The V end was cut by 6 bases, the J end by 3 bases, with 23 bases between. The germline gives CDR1 SNHLY, CDR2 FYNNEI. For the CDR3, the DNA is TGTGCCAGCAGCCTCCCACAGGGCGGGTACATGGACACTGAAGCTTTCTTT. Amino acid sequence: CASSLPQGGYMDTEAFF.

The gene calls are TRBV19 and TRBJ2-1, with D perhaps matching TRBD2 (6 bases). CDR1 and CDR2 from the germline V gene are LNHDA and SQIVND (reference sequence). There are 14 residues in the CDR3. V was cut by 4 bases and J by 7 bases, with 14 bases left in between. CDR3 amino acids: CASSKSGVGNEQFF. The CDR3 DNA is TGTGCCAGTAGTAAATCGGGGGTGGGGAATGAGCAGTTCTTC.

As regards this clone: An end of the junction does not agree with germline; a read error may underlie this. The rearrangement joins TRBV7-9 to TRBJ2-1, with a tentative D call TRBD1 (6 bases). The CDR3 loop spans 12 amino acids. The germline CDR1 and CDR2 sequences are SEHNR and FQNEAQ (reference sequence). The CDR3 DNA reads TGCAAATTACAGGGAGTGTACAATGAGCAGTTCTTC. Protein product: CKLQGVYNEQFF.